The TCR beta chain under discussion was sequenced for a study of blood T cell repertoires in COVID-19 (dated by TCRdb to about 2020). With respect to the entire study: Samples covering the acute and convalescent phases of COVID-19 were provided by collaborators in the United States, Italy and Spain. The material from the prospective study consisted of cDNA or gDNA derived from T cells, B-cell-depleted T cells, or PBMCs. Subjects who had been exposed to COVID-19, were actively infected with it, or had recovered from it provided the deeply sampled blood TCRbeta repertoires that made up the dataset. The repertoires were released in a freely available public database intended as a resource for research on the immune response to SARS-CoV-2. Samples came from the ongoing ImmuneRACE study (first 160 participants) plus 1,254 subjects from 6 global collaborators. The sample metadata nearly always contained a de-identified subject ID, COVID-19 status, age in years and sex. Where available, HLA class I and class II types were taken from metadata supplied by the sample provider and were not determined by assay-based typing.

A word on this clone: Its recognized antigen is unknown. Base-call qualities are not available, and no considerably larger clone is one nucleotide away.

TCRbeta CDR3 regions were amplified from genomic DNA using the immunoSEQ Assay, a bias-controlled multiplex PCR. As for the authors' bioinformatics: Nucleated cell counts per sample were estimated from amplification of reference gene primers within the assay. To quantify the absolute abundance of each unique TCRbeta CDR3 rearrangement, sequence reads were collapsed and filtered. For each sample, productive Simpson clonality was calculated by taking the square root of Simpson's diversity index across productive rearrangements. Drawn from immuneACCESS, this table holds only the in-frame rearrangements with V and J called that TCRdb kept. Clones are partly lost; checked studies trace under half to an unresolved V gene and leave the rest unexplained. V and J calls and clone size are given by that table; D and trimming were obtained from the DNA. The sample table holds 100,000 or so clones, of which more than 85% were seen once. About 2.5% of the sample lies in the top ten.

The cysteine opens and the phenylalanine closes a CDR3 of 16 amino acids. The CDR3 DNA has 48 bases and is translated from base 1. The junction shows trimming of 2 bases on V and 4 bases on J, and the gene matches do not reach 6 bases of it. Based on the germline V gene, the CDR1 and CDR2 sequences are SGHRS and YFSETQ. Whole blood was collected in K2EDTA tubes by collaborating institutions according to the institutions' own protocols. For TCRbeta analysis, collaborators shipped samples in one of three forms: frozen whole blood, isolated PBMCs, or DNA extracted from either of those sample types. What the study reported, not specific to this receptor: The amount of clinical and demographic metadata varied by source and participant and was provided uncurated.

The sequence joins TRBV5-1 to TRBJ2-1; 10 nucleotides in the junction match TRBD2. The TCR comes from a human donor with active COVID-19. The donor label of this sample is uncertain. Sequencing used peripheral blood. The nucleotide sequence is TGCGCCAGCAGCTTTTTAGCGGGAGGCTCTTACAATGAGCAGTTCTTC. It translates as CASSFLAGGSYNEQFF.